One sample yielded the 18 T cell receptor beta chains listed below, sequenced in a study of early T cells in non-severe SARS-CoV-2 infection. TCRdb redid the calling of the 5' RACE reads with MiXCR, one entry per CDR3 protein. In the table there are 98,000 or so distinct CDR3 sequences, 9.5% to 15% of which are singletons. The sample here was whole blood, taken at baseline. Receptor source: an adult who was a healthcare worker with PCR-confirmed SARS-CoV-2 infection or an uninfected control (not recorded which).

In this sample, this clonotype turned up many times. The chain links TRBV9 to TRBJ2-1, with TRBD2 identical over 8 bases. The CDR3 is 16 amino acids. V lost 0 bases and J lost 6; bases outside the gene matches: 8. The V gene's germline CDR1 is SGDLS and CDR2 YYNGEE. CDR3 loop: CASSVVSGRATNEQFF. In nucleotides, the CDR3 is TGTGCCAGCAGCGTAGTATCCGGGAGGGCCACCAATGAGCAGTTCTTC. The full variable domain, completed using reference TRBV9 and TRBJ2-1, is DSGVTQTPKHLITATGQRVTLRCSPRSGDLSVYWYQQSLDQGLQFLIQYYNGEERAKGNILERFSAQQFPDLHSELNLSSLELGDSALYFCASSVVSGRATNEQFFGPGTRLTVL.

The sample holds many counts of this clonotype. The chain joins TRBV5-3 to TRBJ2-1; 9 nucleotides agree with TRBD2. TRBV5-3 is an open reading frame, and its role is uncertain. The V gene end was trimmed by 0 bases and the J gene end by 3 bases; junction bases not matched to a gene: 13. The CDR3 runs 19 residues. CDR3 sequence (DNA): TGTGCCAGAAGCTTGGCTGCGACTAGCGGCCCCCACCTCTACAATGAGCAGTTCTTC. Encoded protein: CARSLAATSGPHLYNEQFF.

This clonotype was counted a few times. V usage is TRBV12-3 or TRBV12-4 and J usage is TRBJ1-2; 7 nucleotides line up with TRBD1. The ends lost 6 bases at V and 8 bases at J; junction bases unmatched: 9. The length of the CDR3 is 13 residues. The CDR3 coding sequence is TGTGCCAGCAGGAAGAAGGGGGCGTCAGGCTACACCTTC. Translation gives CASRKKGASGYTF.

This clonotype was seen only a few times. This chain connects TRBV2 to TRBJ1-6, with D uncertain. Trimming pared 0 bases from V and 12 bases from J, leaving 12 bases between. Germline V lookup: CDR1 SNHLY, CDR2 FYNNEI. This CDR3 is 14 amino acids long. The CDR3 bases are TGTGCCAGCAGTGAAGCGGTCCCCGGGGTACCCCTCCACTTT. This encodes CASSEAVPGVPLHF.

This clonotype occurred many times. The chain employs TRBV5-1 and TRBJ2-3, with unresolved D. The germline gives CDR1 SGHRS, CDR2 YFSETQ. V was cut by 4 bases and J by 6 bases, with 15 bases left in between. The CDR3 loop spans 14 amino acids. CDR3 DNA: TGCGCCAGCAGCAGGATACCTAGTCAGGATACGCAGTATTTT. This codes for CASSRIPSQDTQYF.

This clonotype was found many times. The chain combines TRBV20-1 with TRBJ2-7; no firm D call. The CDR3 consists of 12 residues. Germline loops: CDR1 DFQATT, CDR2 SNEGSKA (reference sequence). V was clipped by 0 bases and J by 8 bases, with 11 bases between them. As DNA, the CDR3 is TGCAGTGCTAGAGATCATAGGTACCAGCAGTACTTC. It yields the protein CSARDHRYQQYF.

The CDR3 coding sequence is TGTGCCAGCAGCCTCCGAACAGGGGTAGGCACAGATACGCAGTATTTT. It codes for CASSLRTGVGTDTQYF. The chain combines TRBV28 with TRBJ2-3; TRBD1 aligns across 7 bases. The V gene's germline CDR1 is MDHEN and CDR2 SYDVKM. The CDR3 has 16 amino acids. The V segment lost 6 bases and the J segment 1 base; nucleotides outside the gene matches: 10.

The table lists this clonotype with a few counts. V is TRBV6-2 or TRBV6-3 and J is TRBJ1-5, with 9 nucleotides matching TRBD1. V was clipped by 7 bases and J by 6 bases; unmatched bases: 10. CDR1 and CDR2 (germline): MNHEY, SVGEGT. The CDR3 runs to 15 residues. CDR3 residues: CASNTLGTGSQPQHF. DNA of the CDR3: TGTGCCAGCAATACCCTGGGGACAGGGAGTCAGCCCCAGCATTTT.

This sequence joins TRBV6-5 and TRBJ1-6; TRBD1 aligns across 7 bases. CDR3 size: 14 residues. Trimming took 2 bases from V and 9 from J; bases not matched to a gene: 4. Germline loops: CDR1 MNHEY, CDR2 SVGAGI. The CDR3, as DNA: TGTGCCAGCAGTTACGTAGGGGGCGTTTCACCCCTCCACTTT. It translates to CASSYVGGVSPLHF.

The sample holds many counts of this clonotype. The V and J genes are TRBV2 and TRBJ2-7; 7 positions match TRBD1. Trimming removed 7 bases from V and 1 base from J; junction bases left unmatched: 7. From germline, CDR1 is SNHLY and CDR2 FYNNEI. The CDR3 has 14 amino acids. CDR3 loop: CASNDRDVSYEQYF. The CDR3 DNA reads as TGTGCCAGCAACGACAGGGACGTTTCCTACGAGCAGTACTTC.

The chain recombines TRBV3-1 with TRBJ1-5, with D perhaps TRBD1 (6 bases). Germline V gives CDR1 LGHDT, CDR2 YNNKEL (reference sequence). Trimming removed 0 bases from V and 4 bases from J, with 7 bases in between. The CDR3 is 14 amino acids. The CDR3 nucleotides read TGTGCCAGCAGCCAAGACAGGGGAAATCAGCCCCAGCATTTT. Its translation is CASSQDRGNQPQHF.

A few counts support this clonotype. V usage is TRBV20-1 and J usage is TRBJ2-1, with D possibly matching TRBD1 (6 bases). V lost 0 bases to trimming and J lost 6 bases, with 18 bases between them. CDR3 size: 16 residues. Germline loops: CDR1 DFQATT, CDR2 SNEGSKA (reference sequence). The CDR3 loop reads CSARDPGHKGGNEQFF. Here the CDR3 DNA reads TGCAGTGCTAGAGATCCAGGGCATAAAGGGGGCAATGAGCAGTTCTTC.

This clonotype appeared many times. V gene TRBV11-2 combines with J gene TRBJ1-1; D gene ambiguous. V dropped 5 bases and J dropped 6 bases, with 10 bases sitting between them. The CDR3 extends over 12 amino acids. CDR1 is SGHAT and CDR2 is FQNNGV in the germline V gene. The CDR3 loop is CASSLPVSEAFF. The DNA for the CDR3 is TGTGCCAGCAGCCTACCAGTTTCTGAAGCTTTCTTT.

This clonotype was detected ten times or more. For the CDR3, the DNA is TGTGCCAGCAGTGAGGGGGACTCACACACCGGGGAGCTGTTTTTT. Protein: CASSEGDSHTGELFF. The V call is TRBV25-1, the J call TRBJ2-2; maybe TRBD2 (6 bases). Trimming cost V 3 bases and J 3 bases, with 11 bases left between them. CDR1 is MGHDK and CDR2 is SYGVNS in the germline V gene. The CDR3 runs to 15 residues.

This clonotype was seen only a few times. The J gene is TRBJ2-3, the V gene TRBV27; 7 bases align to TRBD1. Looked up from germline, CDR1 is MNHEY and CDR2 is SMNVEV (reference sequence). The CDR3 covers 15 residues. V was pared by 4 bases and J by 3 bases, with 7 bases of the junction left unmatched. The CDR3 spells CASSSGTEKTDTQYF. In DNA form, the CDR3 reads TGTGCCAGCAGTTCCGGGACAGAAAAGACAGATACGCAGTATTTT.

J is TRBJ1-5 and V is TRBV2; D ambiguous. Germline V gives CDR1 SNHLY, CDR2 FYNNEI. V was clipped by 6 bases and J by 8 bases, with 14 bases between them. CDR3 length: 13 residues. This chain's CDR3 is CASRSGRYEPQHF. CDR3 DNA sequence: TGTGCCAGCAGATCTGGTCGGTATGAGCCCCAGCATTTT.

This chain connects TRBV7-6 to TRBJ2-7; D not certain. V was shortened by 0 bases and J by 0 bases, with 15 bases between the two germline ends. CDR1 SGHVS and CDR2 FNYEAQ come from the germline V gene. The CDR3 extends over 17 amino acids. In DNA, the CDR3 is TGTGCCAGCAGCTTAGCGCTCCGGACGGAGAGCTCCTACGAGCAGTACTTC. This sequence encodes CASSLALRTESSYEQYF.

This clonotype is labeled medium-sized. The CDR3 spells CASSLSTSTNEQFF. The CDR3 DNA sequence: TGTGCCAGCAGCTTATCAACGTCGACCAATGAGCAGTTCTTC. V usage is TRBV7-9 and J usage is TRBJ2-1; D remains unclear. Trimming stripped 2 bases from V and 6 bases from J, with 11 bases between. This CDR3 contains 14 residues. Germline assignment: CDR1 SEHNR and CDR2 FQNEAQ (reference sequence).